Below are 6 T cell receptor beta chains sequenced from a single sample in a study of cytomegalovirus exposure and HLA in healthy donors. TCRdb's table, derived via immunoSEQ multiplex PCR, lists solely in-frame clones and lacks some. This repertoire shows about 220,000 clones, more than 75% found once; its top ten account for approximately 2.5%. Sequenced input: PBMCs. All receptors come from a man aged 18 to 30 in good health and CMV-seronegative.

CDR3 sequence (DNA): TGTGCCTGGAGGATTAACAGGGCCACCGGGGAGCTGTTTTTT. This gives the protein CAWRINRATGELFF. The chain is built from TRBV30 and TRBJ2-2, with D tentatively TRBD1 (6 bases). V was cut by 3 bases and J by 4 bases, with 12 bases left in between. CDR3 length: 14 amino acids. Per germline, CDR1 GTSNPN and CDR2 SVGIG (reference sequence).

The V call is TRBV2, the J call TRBJ2-5, with D perhaps matching TRBD1 (6 bases). The CDR3 runs to 13 residues. CDR1 and CDR2 from the germline V gene are SNHLY and FYNNEI. V shed 8 bases and J shed 1 base, with 11 bases lying between them. CDR3 loop: CASYRATQETQYF. The CDR3 DNA follows: TGTGCCAGCTACAGGGCGACCCAAGAGACCCAGTACTTC.

V usage is TRBV28 and J usage is TRBJ2-7; 9 bases are a match to TRBD2. Trimming cost V 6 bases and J 3 bases; bases outside gene matches: 18. This CDR3 is built from 18 residues. Germline CDR1 and CDR2: MDHEN and SYDVKM. CDR3 in amino acids: CASSAAGAGGLELYEQYF. The CDR3 nucleotides are TGTGCCAGCAGCGCCGCCGGAGCGGGAGGCTTGGAACTCTACGAGCAGTACTTC.

The chain has TRBV28 and TRBJ1-4, with D tentatively TRBD1 (5 bases). The V end lost 3 bases, the J end lost 8 bases, and 16 bases lay between the germline ends. This CDR3 comprises 15 residues. CDR1 is MDHEN and CDR2 is SYDVKM in the germline V gene. The CDR3 coding sequence is TGTGCCAGCAGTTTTGGGGCGATGCGTGAAGAAAAACTGTTTTTT. This sequence encodes CASSFGAMREEKLFF.

The chain links TRBV28 to TRBJ2-7, with 9 bases fitting TRBD1. This CDR3 is built from 15 residues. The V and J ends lost 7 bases and 3 bases, in that order; junction bases with no gene match: 10. Germline CDR1 MDHEN, CDR2 SYDVKM. The CDR3 here is CASTPEGTGYYEQYF. In DNA, the CDR3 is TGTGCCAGCACCCCCGAAGGGACAGGGTACTACGAGCAGTACTTC.

The chain combines TRBV5-1 with TRBJ2-2; 8 nucleotides align to TRBD1. The CDR3 is 16 residues long. J lost 6 bases, V lost 6 bases, and 13 bases had no gene match. Germline V gene data show CDR1 as SGHRS and CDR2 as YFSETQ. The CDR3 DNA reads TGCGCCAGCACGTCCCCAGCATCACAGGGGGCCGGGGAGCTGTTTTTT. Protein sequence: CASTSPASQGAGELFF.